This TCR beta chain stems from a study of T cells in Graves' hyperthyroidism and ophthalmopathy. The germline V gene has CDR1 MNHNS and CDR2 SASEGT. The CDR3 is 14 amino acids. Trimming stripped 3 bases from V and 6 bases from J, with 12 bases between. Using RNA transcripts as the source, TCR beta CDR3 regions were amplified. The HTBI set primed first-round TCR CDR3 RT-PCR. TCRdb re-analysed the multiplex PCR reads in MiXCR, keeping a single row per CDR3 protein. The top ten clones hold approximately 49% of a sample with under 400,000 distinct CDR3 sequences, approximately 18% of them seen once. This clonotype was counted many times. Its antigen is as yet unknown. Study-wide results and limits: Stable hyperthyroidism and ophthalmopathy were separated using 13 V-J signatures.

V and J are TRBV6-1 and TRBJ1-5; maybe TRBD1 (5 bases). This clonotype was sampled from a woman aged 50 to 65 with Graves' hyperthyroidism. Sequenced sample: blood. The CDR3 loop is CASSETGLTQPQHF. The CDR3 DNA reads as TGTGCCAGCAGTGAGACGGGGCTGACTCAGCCCCAGCATTTT.